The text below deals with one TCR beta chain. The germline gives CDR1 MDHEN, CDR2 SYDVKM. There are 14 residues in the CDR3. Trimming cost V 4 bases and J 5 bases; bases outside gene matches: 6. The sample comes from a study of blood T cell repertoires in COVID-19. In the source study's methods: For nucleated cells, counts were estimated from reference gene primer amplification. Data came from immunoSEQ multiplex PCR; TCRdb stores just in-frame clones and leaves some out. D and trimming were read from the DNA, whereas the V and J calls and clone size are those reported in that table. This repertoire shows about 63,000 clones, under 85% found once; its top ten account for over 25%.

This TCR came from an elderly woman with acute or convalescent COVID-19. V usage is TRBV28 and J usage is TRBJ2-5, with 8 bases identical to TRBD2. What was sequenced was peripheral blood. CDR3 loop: CASSSLAVEETQYF. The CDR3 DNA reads TGTGCCAGCAGTTCACTAGCGGTGGAGGAGACCCAGTACTTC. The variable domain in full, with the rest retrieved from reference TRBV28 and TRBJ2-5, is DVKVTQSSRYLVKRTGEKVFLECVQDMDHENMFWYRQDPGLGLRLIYFSYDVKMKEKGDIPEGYSVSREKKERFSLILESASTNQTSMYLCASSSLAVEETQYFGPGTRLLVL.